Listed here are 9 T cell receptor beta chains from one sample, sequenced in a study of cytomegalovirus exposure and HLA in healthy donors. Vbeta (60) and Jbeta (13) primers were used in the PCR. The assay was immunoSEQ multiplex PCR, and TCRdb's table has in-frame clones only and misses some. The table lists about 160,000 clones, 65% to 90% of them singletons. Sequencing input: PBMCs. These receptor sequences come from a man aged 45 to 65 in good health and CMV-seropositive.

The chain recombines TRBV9 with TRBJ2-5, with D perhaps TRBD2 (6 bases). The CDR3 extends over 17 amino acids. CDR1 SGDLS and CDR2 YYNGEE come from the germline V gene. Trimming removed 0 bases from V and 3 bases from J, with 18 bases in between. The CDR3 region has the DNA TGTGCCAGCAGCGTAGCCCCCCGTGCCGGAGGGGAAGAGACCCAGTACTTC. Translated: CASSVAPRAGGEETQYF.

The V call is TRBV7-9, the J call TRBJ1-3; D is unresolved. V was pared by 5 bases and J by 6 bases, with 5 bases between. CDR1 and CDR2 (germline): SEHNR, FQNEAQ (reference sequence). The CDR3 length is 11 residues. Written as DNA, the CDR3 is TGTGCCAGCAGCCGCGAAAACACCATATATTTT. As protein: CASSRENTIYF.

The chain couples TRBV11-1 to TRBJ2-2; 8 bases align to TRBD2. V lost 2 bases, J lost 5 bases, and 10 bases stayed unmatched. Looked up from germline, CDR1 is SGHAT and CDR2 is FQDESV (reference sequence). The CDR3 consists of 17 residues. CDR3 sequence: CASSLSSGRGGTGELFF. The CDR3 DNA reads as TGTGCCAGCAGCTTATCCTCTGGACGGGGGGGGACCGGGGAGCTGTTTTTT. Using reference TRBV11-1 and TRBJ2-2 for the parts outside the CDR3, the full variable domain is EAEVAQSPRYKITEKSQAVAFWCDPISGHATLYWYRQILGQGPELLVQFQDESVVDDSQLPKDRFSAERLKGVDSTLKIQPAELGDSAMYLCASSLSSGRGGTGELFFGEGSRLTVL.

This chain uses TRBV5-1 with TRBJ1-1; the D gene is possibly TRBD1 (6 bases). From germline, CDR1 is SGHRS and CDR2 YFSETQ. V lost 4 bases and J lost 0, with 10 bases in between. The CDR3 runs 14 residues. DNA for the CDR3: TGCGCCAGCAGCGTATACAGGGTGAACACTGAAGCTTTCTTT. This encodes CASSVYRVNTEAFF.

The chain combines TRBV7-2 with TRBJ2-3, with D maybe TRBD1 (5 bases). Germline CDR1 reads SGHTA; CDR2 reads FQGNSA. Trimming left V 2 bases short and J 6 bases short, with 15 bases between. This CDR3 is 15 amino acids long. The CDR3 is CASSLRARVLDTQYF. For the CDR3, the DNA is TGTGCCAGCAGCTTACGAGCCAGGGTCCTGGATACGCAGTATTTT. Combining the CDR3 with reference TRBV7-2 and TRBJ2-3 gives the whole variable domain GAGVSQSPSNKVTEKGKDVELRCDPISGHTALYWYRQSLGQGLEFLIYFQGNSAPDKSGLPSDRFSAERTGGSVSTLTIQRTQQEDSAVYLCASSLRARVLDTQYFGPGTRLTVL.

This chain connects TRBV6-5 to TRBJ1-2; 9 nucleotides match TRBD1. Germline V CDR1 and CDR2: MNHEY, SVGAGI. The CDR3 is 14 residues long. Unmatched junction bases numbered 4, after V lost 2 bases and J lost 6 bases. CDR3 DNA sequence: TGTGCCAGCAGTTACGAGACAGGGGGACATGGCTACACCTTC. This translates into CASSYETGGHGYTF.

This clone has more than one count but fewer than ten. The chain combines TRBV4-1 with TRBJ1-2, with 10 bases that match TRBD1. The germline V gene has CDR1 MGHRA and CDR2 YSYEKL. The CDR3 is 16 residues long. Trimming at V came to 0 bases and at J to 5 bases, leaving 6 bases not matched to a gene. CDR3 protein: CASSQDGDRGFYGYTF. CDR3 nucleotide sequence: TGCGCCAGCAGCCAAGATGGGGACAGGGGCTTTTATGGCTACACCTTC.

This chain uses TRBV6-6 with TRBJ1-3; the match to TRBD1 covers 8 bases. V lost 4 bases to trimming and J lost 3 bases; unmatched junction nucleotides: 5. This CDR3 is built from 15 residues. In germline, CDR1 is MNHNY, CDR2 SVGAGI (reference sequence). CDR3 coding DNA: TGTGCCAGCAGTTCAGGGGGCAGGGTTGGAAACACCATATATTTT. Residues: CASSSGGRVGNTIYF.

The chain is built from TRBV27 and TRBJ1-3, with D perhaps TRBD1 (6 bases). CDR1 is MNHEY and CDR2 is SMNVEV in the germline V gene (reference sequence). The ends were cut back, 2 bases at V and 2 bases at J, with 10 bases in the middle. The CDR3 covers 15 residues. CDR3 amino acids: CASSLVGTTGNTIYF. CDR3 DNA sequence: TGTGCCAGCAGTTTAGTGGGGACAACTGGAAACACCATATATTTT.